This T cell receptor beta chain was found in a study of blood T cell repertoires in COVID-19. Overall study context: Some COVID-19 samples were acute and others convalescent; all came from the United States, Italy and Spain. Nucleic acid was either cDNA or gDNA, and it came from T cells, B-cell-depleted T cells, or PBMCs.

This clone was seen once. The authors' processing: Using reference gene primer amplification, nucleated cell counts were estimated. Only in-frame clones appear in the TCRdb table, and some are missing; sequencing was by immunoSEQ multiplex PCR. V, J and clone size were drawn from that table, and D and trimming were deduced from the DNA. The data hold roughly 100,000 clones, with approximately 78% observed a single time. Germline-derived CDR1 and CDR2 are SGHVS and FNYEAQ. V trimming: 1 base; J trimming: 2 bases; junction bases outside the gene matches: 5. This CDR3 spans 15 amino acids. The sequencing sample was made of peripheral blood. The clonotype was recovered from a man aged 60-69 years with active or convalescent COVID-19. The V and J genes are TRBV7-6 and TRBJ2-7, with 7 bases lining up with TRBD1. The CDR3, as DNA: TGTGCCAGCAGCTTAGAGAGGGGGCGCGCCTACGAGCAGTACTTC. This codes for CASSLERGRAYEQYF.